A selection of T cell receptor beta chains follows, all from one sample in a study of shared clonotypes between healthy human individuals. The method was immunoSEQ multiplex PCR; TCRdb's version includes in-frame clones alone and lacks a portion of them. Counted here are roughly 2 million clones, about 95% occurring once; the ten biggest clones make up more than 0.1%. Source material: naive CD4+ T cells sorted from blood. The receptors here all came from a man between 18 and 35 years old in good health. Each CDR3 is given with its conserved first and last residue. The order of the fields is J gene, D gene, clone size, V gene, CDR3 DNA, CDR3 protein. The D gene is left open where the match is weak. Rows give clone size only sometimes, using once, few, many, or a class for an expanded clone.

J: TRBJ2-3; D: TRBD2; size: .; V: TRBV10-3; DNA: TGTGCCATCACTACGGGACTAGCGGATACGCAGTATTTT; CDR3: CAITTGLADTQYF
J: TRBJ1-1; D: .; size: .; V: TRBV2; DNA: TGTGCCAGCAGTTACTCCGGGGGGGCCACTGAAGCTTTCTTT; CDR3: CASSYSGGATEAFF
J: TRBJ1-5; D: .; size: .; V: TRBV2; DNA: TGTGCCAGCAGATACAGGGTTGGTCAGCCCCAGCATTTT; CDR3: CASRYRVGQPQHF
J: TRBJ1-1; D: .; size: .; V: TRBV5-1; DNA: TGCGCCAGCAGCTTGGAGGTGGGCACTGAAGCTTTCTTT; CDR3: CASSLEVGTEAFF
J: TRBJ2-7; D: .; size: few; V: TRBV29-1; DNA: TGCAGCGTTGTTACTCTCTACGAGCAGTACTTC; CDR3: CSVVTLYEQYF
J: TRBJ1-2; D: .; size: .; V: TRBV7-3; DNA: TGTGCCAGCAGCAGAGACGTGGGGCACGGCTACACCTTC; CDR3: CASSRDVGHGYTF
J: TRBJ1-6; D: .; size: .; V: TRBV7-2; DNA: TGTGCCAGCGCCTGGGGCTATAGAGGATCACCCCTCCACTTT; CDR3: CASAWGYRGSPLHF
J: TRBJ2-3; D: TRBD2; size: .; V: TRBV2; DNA: TGTGCCAGCAGTGATATGGGACTAGCATCCGATACGCAGTATTTT; CDR3: CASSDMGLASDTQYF
J: TRBJ2-3; D: .; size: .; V: TRBV6-5; DNA: TGTGCCAGCACAAAGGCCCTAAGGACAGATACGCAGTATTTT; CDR3: CASTKALRTDTQYF
J: TRBJ2-2; D: .; size: .; V: TRBV10-1; DNA: TGCGCCAGCAGTACCGGGACCGGGGAGCTGTTTTTT; CDR3: CASSTGTGELFF
J: TRBJ2-7; D: .; size: .; V: TRBV19; DNA: TGTGCCAGTATGGGGACCCAAACCTACGAGCAGTACTTC; CDR3: CASMGTQTYEQYF
J: TRBJ2-2; D: .; size: .; V: TRBV7-3; DNA: TGTGCCAGCAGCTTAAATATGCAGGGAGCGAACACCGGGGAGCTGTTTTTT; CDR3: CASSLNMQGANTGELFF
J: TRBJ1-2; D: .; size: once; V: TRBV2; DNA: TGTGCCAGCATTCTTCAGGGTACGGGTAACTATGGCTACACCTTC; CDR3: CASILQGTGNYGYTF
J: TRBJ1-2; D: .; size: .; V: TRBV28; DNA: TGTGCCAGCAGTCCACGGGTGGGATCGGGCTATGGCTACACCTTC; CDR3: CASSPRVGSGYGYTF
J: TRBJ1-5; D: .; size: .; V: TRBV4-1; DNA: TGCGCCAGCAGCCAGGGGGGCCTCCCCCAGCATTTT; CDR3: CASSQGGLPQHF
J: TRBJ1-5; D: .; size: .; V: TRBV28; DNA: TGTGCCAGCAGTATTAATCAGCCCCAGCATTTT; CDR3: CASSINQPQHF
J: TRBJ1-2; D: .; size: .; V: TRBV5-1; DNA: TGCGCCAGCAGCTTGGATAGATATGGCTACACCTTC; CDR3: CASSLDRYGYTF
J: TRBJ2-6; D: .; size: .; V: TRBV6-5; DNA: TGTGCCAGCAGCAGGGGGGTAGGAGGGGCCAACGTCCTGACTTTC; CDR3: CASSRGVGGANVLTF
J: TRBJ1-1; D: .; size: .; V: TRBV30; DNA: TGTGCCTGGAGTGTACGTAAGACTGAAGCTTTCTTT; CDR3: CAWSVRKTEAFF
J: TRBJ2-5; D: TRBD1; size: .; V: TRBV15; DNA: TGTGCCACCAGCTTTGAGACAGGGGGCAAGGAGACCCAGTACTTC; CDR3: CATSFETGGKETQYF
J: TRBJ1-6; D: TRBD1; size: .; V: TRBV5-1; DNA: TGCGCCAGCAGCTGGGGGACAGGCGCCTCACCCCTCCACTTT; CDR3: CASSWGTGASPLHF
J: TRBJ2-7; D: .; size: .; V: TRBV28; DNA: TGTGCCAGCAGTTTATCAGTTTTAGGTCTCGAGCAGTACTTC; CDR3: CASSLSVLGLEQYF
J: TRBJ2-7; D: TRBD2; size: .; V: TRBV5-4; DNA: TGTGCCAGCAGCTTGGATAGCGGGAGGGCCGATAGCGAGCAGTACTTC; CDR3: CASSLDSGRADSEQYF
J: TRBJ1-3; D: .; size: .; V: TRBV30; DNA: TGTGCCTGGAGCCTAGGGGGGACGAGCTCTGGAAACACCATATATTTT; CDR3: CAWSLGGTSSGNTIYF
J: TRBJ1-6; D: .; size: .; V: TRBV6-5; DNA: TGTGCCAGCAGTTCCCCGGGCCCGCGATCACCCCTCCACTTT; CDR3: CASSSPGPRSPLHF
J: TRBJ2-1; D: TRBD2; size: .; V: TRBV5-6; DNA: TGTGCCAGCAGCTTGAGAAAGCGGGAGGGCCGAAATGAGCAGTTCTTC; CDR3: CASSLRKREGRNEQFF
J: TRBJ1-1; D: .; size: .; V: TRBV29-1; DNA: TGCAGCGTTAGCCAGGGGCACACTGAAGCTTTCTTT; CDR3: CSVSQGHTEAFF
J: TRBJ1-2; D: .; size: .; V: TRBV5-1; DNA: TGCGCCAGCAACCCGGGACCTAACTATGGCTACACCTTC; CDR3: CASNPGPNYGYTF
J: TRBJ2-7; D: TRBD2; size: once; V: TRBV6-5; DNA: TGTGCCAGCAGTTACGGGCTAGCGGGAACCTACGAGCAGTACTTC; CDR3: CASSYGLAGTYEQYF
J: TRBJ2-1; D: .; size: .; V: TRBV10-3; DNA: TGTGCCATCCGACTCGGGCACACCGATGAGCAGTTCTTC; CDR3: CAIRLGHTDEQFF